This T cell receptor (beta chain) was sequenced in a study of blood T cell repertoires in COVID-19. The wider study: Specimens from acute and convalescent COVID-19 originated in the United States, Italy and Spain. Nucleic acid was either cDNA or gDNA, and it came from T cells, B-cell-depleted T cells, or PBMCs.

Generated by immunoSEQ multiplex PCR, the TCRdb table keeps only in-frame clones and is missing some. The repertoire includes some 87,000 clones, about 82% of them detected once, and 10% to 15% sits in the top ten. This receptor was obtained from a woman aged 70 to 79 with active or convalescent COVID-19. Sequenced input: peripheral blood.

CDR3: CASSGQPNSPLHF. The CDR3 DNA sequence: TGTGCCAGCAGCGGACAGCCTAATTCACCCCTCCACTTT. This chain uses TRBV2 with TRBJ1-6; tentatively, D is TRBD1 (6 bases). The CDR3 spans 13 residues. Germline CDR1 and CDR2: SNHLY and FYNNEI. Trimming pared 6 bases from V and 6 bases from J, leaving 9 bases between. The variable domain in full, with the rest retrieved from reference TRBV2 and TRBJ1-6, is EPEVTQTPSHQVTQMGQEVILRCVPISNHLYFYWYRQILGQKVEFLVSFYNNEISEKSEIFDDQFSVERPDGSNFTLKIRSTKLEDSAMYFCASSGQPNSPLHFGNGTRLTVT.